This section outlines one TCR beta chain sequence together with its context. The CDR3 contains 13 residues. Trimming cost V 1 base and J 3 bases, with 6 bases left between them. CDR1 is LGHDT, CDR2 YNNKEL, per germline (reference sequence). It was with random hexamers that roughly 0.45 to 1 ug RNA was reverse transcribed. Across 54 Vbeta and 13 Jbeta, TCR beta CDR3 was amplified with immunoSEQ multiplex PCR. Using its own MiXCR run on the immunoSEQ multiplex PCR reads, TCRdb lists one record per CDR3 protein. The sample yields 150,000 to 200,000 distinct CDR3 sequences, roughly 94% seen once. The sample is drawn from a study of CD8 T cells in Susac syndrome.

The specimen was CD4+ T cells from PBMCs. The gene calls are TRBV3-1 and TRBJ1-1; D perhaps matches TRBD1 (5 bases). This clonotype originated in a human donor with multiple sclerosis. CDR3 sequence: CASSQAGYTEAFF. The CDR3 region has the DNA TGTGCCAGCAGCCAAGCAGGGTACACTGAAGCTTTCTTT.